This record looks at one TCR beta chain sequence and its context. This specimen comes from a study of blood T cells in healthy people across ages. Primed by a sample-barcoded 5' primer and a J-beta primer mix, a second PCR proceeded for 7 to 11 cycles. TCRdb re-called the 5' RACE reads with MiXCR, one entry per CDR3 protein. The sample lists around 780,000 distinct CDR3 sequences, under 30% occurring once. This CDR3 is built from 17 residues. The germline gives CDR1 SGHKS, CDR2 YYEKEE (reference sequence). Trimming cost V 3 bases and J 4 bases; bases outside gene matches: 9. This same sample was also part of a study on T cells of mothers and their children.

The gene calls are TRBV5-5 and TRBJ2-3; 12 nucleotides agree with TRBD2. The sequenced material came from blood. This receptor was identified in a boy between 10 and 17 years old in good health. CDR3 in amino acids: CASSSPLAGGLADTQYF. The CDR3 nucleotides are TGTGCCAGCAGCTCACCGCTAGCGGGGGGGCTCGCAGATACGCAGTATTTT.